The T cell receptor (beta chain) described here comes from a study of blood T cell repertoires in COVID-19. Under the authors' procedure: Quantification of nucleated cells was approximated via reference gene primer amplification. Assay used: immunoSEQ multiplex PCR; TCRdb lists only in-frame clones, some missing. The V and J calls and clone size are taken from that table; D and trimming were inferred from the DNA. The table lists about 220,000 clones, approximately 90% of them singletons, with approximately 2.4% in the top ten. The CDR3 sequence is 15 residues long. Germline assignment: CDR1 SGHVS and CDR2 FQNEAQ. V was pared by 5 bases and J by 1 base, with 14 bases between.

The source of this sequence is a woman aged 25 to 39 with acute COVID-19. The J gene is TRBJ1-1, the V gene TRBV7-8; possibly TRBD1 for D (6 bases). Input material: PBMCs or T cells enriched from blood (not recorded which). Written as DNA, the CDR3 is TGTGCCAGCAGCCCCGCCCCGGACAGGAACACTGAAGCTTTCTTT. Its translation is CASSPAPDRNTEAFF.